These 25 T cell receptor beta chains share one sample of origin, sequenced in a study of OX40 agonist ivuxolimab in advanced cancers. TCRdb's table, derived via immunoSEQ multiplex PCR, lists solely in-frame clones and lacks some. The data show 70,000 to 95,000 clones, with approximately 94% seen just once and about 2.6% held by the top ten. Sequenced here: CD4+ or CD8+ T cells sorted from blood, sampled in a trial of the OX40 agonist ivuxolimab. These receptors were collected from an adult with an advanced solid tumor such as melanoma, head and neck, liver or kidney cancer.

J is TRBJ2-1 and V is TRBV19; 7 bases are shared with TRBD1. The V gene's germline CDR1 is LNHDA and CDR2 SQIVND (reference sequence). J lost 7 bases, V lost 3 bases, and 3 bases had no gene match. This CDR3 has 13 residues. The CDR3 bases are TGTGCCAGTAGTATTGACAGGGTAAATGAGCAGTTCTTC. Translated, it gives CASSIDRVNEQFF.

This clone came up a few times. V usage is TRBV7-8 and J usage is TRBJ1-1; unclear D gene. CDR1 is SGHVS and CDR2 is FQNEAQ in the germline V gene. The germline V and J ends were trimmed by 5 bases and 0 bases, with 13 bases remaining between them. This CDR3 contains 15 residues. CDR3 sequence (DNA): TGTGCCAGCAGCCCCCCTGGAGTTATGAACACTGAAGCTTTCTTT. Translation: CASSPPGVMNTEAFF. Looking up the rest from reference TRBV7-8 and TRBJ1-1 gives the full variable domain: GAGVSQSPRYKVAKRGQDVALRCDPISGHVSLFWYQQALGQGPEFLTYFQNEAQLDKSGLPSDRFFAERPEGSVSTLKIQRTQQEDSAVYLCASSPPGVMNTEAFFGQGTRLTVV.

The rearrangement uses TRBV4-3 and TRBJ2-7, with D unresolved. Germline CDR1 LGHNA, CDR2 YSLEER. The CDR3 contains 13 residues. The V and J ends lost 3 bases and 2 bases respectively, with 8 bases between them. The chain's CDR3 is CASSHDPTYEQYF. The DNA of the CDR3 is TGCGCCAGCAGCCACGACCCCACCTACGAGCAGTACTTC.

This clone was recorded only once. CDR3 amino acids: CASSKAGDNYGYTF. The CDR3 DNA follows: TGTGCCAGCAGCAAAGCCGGGGACAACTATGGCTACACCTTC. The gene calls are TRBV21-1 and TRBJ1-2. TRBV21-1 has pseudogene status. CDR3 length: 14 amino acids.

This chain links TRBV9 with TRBJ1-6; D may be TRBD1 (5 bases). The CDR3 consists of 14 residues. Looked up from germline, CDR1 is SGDLS and CDR2 is YYNGEE. The ends were cut back, 0 bases at V and 7 bases at J, with 8 bases in the middle. The CDR3 sequence is CASSVGGDNSPLHF. CDR3 DNA: TGTGCCAGCAGCGTAGGCGGGGACAATTCACCCCTCCACTTT.

The V and J genes are TRBV27 and TRBJ1-5; perhaps TRBD1 as D (5 bases). The CDR3 runs to 15 residues. V lost 5 bases to trimming and J lost 1 base, with 12 bases between them. Germline V gene data show CDR1 as MNHEY and CDR2 as SMNVEV (reference sequence). The CDR3 DNA reads TGTGCCAGCAGTCATCAGGGAAGGAGCAATCAGCCCCAGCATTTT. As protein: CASSHQGRSNQPQHF.

V usage is TRBV11-2 and J usage is TRBJ2-7; D unclear. This CDR3 contains 14 residues. The V gene's germline CDR1 is SGHAT and CDR2 FQNNGV. V was shortened by 1 base and J by 4 bases, with 11 bases between the two germline ends. The DNA of the CDR3 is TGTGCCAGCAGCTTAGCCGGTGGCCGATACGAGCAGTACTTC. This gives the protein CASSLAGGRYEQYF.

V is TRBV4-1 and J is TRBJ2-5; 10 nucleotides line up with TRBD2. This CDR3 is built from 16 residues. V shed 1 base, J shed 1 base, and the junction held 3 bases outside the gene matches. Germline assignment: CDR1 MGHRA and CDR2 YSYEKL. CDR3 sequence reads: CASSQVQREGQETQYF. As DNA, the CDR3 is TGCGCCAGCAGCCAAGTACAGCGGGAGGGCCAAGAGACCCAGTACTTC.

The genes are TRBV4-1 and TRBJ1-1, with D uncertain. V shed 5 bases and J shed 9 bases, with 19 bases lying between them. Germline values: CDR1 MGHRA, CDR2 YSYEKL. This CDR3 has 14 residues. Written as DNA, the CDR3 is TGCGCCAGCAGCGATCAGTCTACAGCTCAGAAAGCTTTCTTT. Residues: CASSDQSTAQKAFF.

As for this clone: The junction does not match germline at one end; this may be a read error. The V and J genes are TRBV5-1 and TRBJ2-5; 7 bases match TRBD2. Germline values: CDR1 SGHRS, CDR2 YFSETQ. This CDR3 contains 15 residues. The CDR3 protein is CASSLAGVGQETQYF. In DNA form, the CDR3 reads TGCGCCAGCAGTTTGGCGGGGGTCGGGCAAGAGACCCAGTACTTC.

This chain uses TRBV7-2 with TRBJ2-7; D not certain. Germline CDR1 and CDR2: SGHTA and FQGNSA. Trimming removed 1 base at V and 7 bases at J, with 11 bases between. The CDR3 is made up of 13 amino acids. The CDR3 nucleotides are TGTGCCAGCAGCTTAGAGAGGCCTCGAGAGCAGTACTTC. Translation: CASSLERPREQYF.

This chain joins TRBV4-3 and TRBJ2-1; a weak D match, TRBD2 (6 bases). The CDR3 length is 16 residues. V lost 0 bases to trimming and J lost 3 bases, with 12 bases between them. Germline V gene sequence: CDR1 LGHNA, CDR2 YSLEER. The DNA of the CDR3 is TGCGCCAGCAGCCAAGATAGCGGAAGGGGCTACAATGAGCAGTTCTTC. Encoded protein: CASSQDSGRGYNEQFF.

The gene calls are TRBV18 and TRBJ2-5; D possibly corresponds to TRBD2 (7 bases). Germline CDR1 is KGHSH and CDR2 is LQKENI. V was shortened by 3 bases and J by 4 bases, with 15 bases between the two germline ends. The CDR3 length is 15 residues. The CDR3 DNA reads TGTGCCAGCTCACCGAAACGGGGGGCCGCAGAGACCCAGTACTTC. This translates into CASSPKRGAAETQYF.

This clone showed up just once. The chain combines TRBV4-1 with TRBJ2-2; 8 nucleotides align to TRBD1. Losses at the gene ends were 1 base for V and 5 bases for J; bases not matched to a gene: 3. CDR1 is MGHRA and CDR2 is YSYEKL in the germline V gene. This CDR3 is built from 15 residues. The DNA of the CDR3 is TGCGCCAGCAGCCAAGGACAGGGGTGGACCGGGGAGCTGTTTTTT. Its protein product is CASSQGQGWTGELFF.

This chain links TRBV6-5 with TRBJ1-4, with 7 positions matching TRBD1. With V trimmed by 0 bases and J by 6 bases, 7 bases remained unmatched. The CDR3 runs to 16 residues. CDR1 and CDR2 (germline): MNHEY, SVGAGI. This CDR3 is CASSYSGVGGDEKLFF. CDR3 coding DNA: TGTGCCAGCAGTTACTCCGGGGTAGGGGGCGATGAAAAACTGTTTTTT.

This chain joins TRBV20-1 and TRBJ1-1; D remains ambiguous. V was trimmed by 3 bases and J by 1 base, leaving 3 bases between them. Germline V gene sequence: CDR1 DFQATT, CDR2 SNEGSKA (reference sequence). This CDR3 is 11 amino acids long. The CDR3 sequence is CSARGNTEAFF. As DNA, the CDR3 is TGCAGTGCTAGGGGGAACACTGAAGCTTTCTTT.

The chain carries TRBV6-5 and TRBJ1-5; tentative D call: TRBD1 (5 bases). Between the trimmed V and J ends, which lost 0 bases and 5 bases, there was a span of 5 bases. Germline loops: CDR1 MNHEY, CDR2 SVGAGI. This CDR3 is 13 amino acids long. The CDR3: CASSYSGDQPQHF. DNA for the CDR3: TGTGCCAGCAGTTACTCGGGGGATCAGCCCCAGCATTTT.

V gene TRBV6-5 combines with J gene TRBJ2-7; 12 nucleotides match TRBD2. This CDR3 region has 13 residues. With 5 bases clipped from V and 6 bases from J, the junction kept 2 bases outside the gene matches. CDR1 is MNHEY, CDR2 SVGAGI, per germline. The CDR3 here is CASSLAGGGEQYF. CDR3 in DNA: TGTGCCAGCAGTCTAGCGGGAGGGGGCGAGCAGTACTTC.

The V and J genes are TRBV4-1 and TRBJ2-7; 10 bases map to TRBD1. V shed 3 bases and J 2 bases; nucleotides not matched to a gene: 7. CDR3 length: 16 amino acids. In germline, CDR1 is MGHRA, CDR2 YSYEKL. In nucleotides, the CDR3 is TGCGCCAGCAGCCAGACAGGGGGCCCTACTACCTACGAGCAGTACTTC. Translation: CASSQTGGPTTYEQYF.

The CDR3 DNA sequence: TGTGCCAGCAGCTACGGCGGGACGGGGGACACCGGGGAGCTGTTTTTT. Its protein is CASSYGGTGDTGELFF. The chain uses TRBV7-3 and TRBJ2-2; a weak D match, TRBD2 (6 bases). CDR1 and CDR2 from the germline V gene are SGHTA and FQGTGA. This CDR3 is 16 amino acids long. Between the trimmed V and J ends, which lost 4 bases and 3 bases, there was a span of 15 bases. The complete variable domain, with remaining parts taken from reference TRBV7-3 and TRBJ2-2, reads GAGVSQTPSNKVTEKGKYVELRCDPISGHTALYWYRQSLGQGPEFLIYFQGTGAADDSGLPNDRFFAVRPEGSVSTLKIQRTERGDSAVYLCASSYGGTGDTGELFFGEGSRLTVL.

This chain connects TRBV27 to TRBJ2-1; D tentatively fits TRBD1 or TRBD2 (5 bases each). CDR3 length: 15 amino acids. CDR1 and CDR2 from the germline V gene are MNHEY and SMNVEV (reference sequence). V gave up 6 bases and J gave up 3 bases, with 15 bases separating them. In DNA form, the CDR3 reads TGTGCCAGCAGAGACGGGGCGGCACTCTACAATGAGCAGTTCTTC. Amino acids: CASRDGAALYNEQFF.

The rearrangement links TRBV30 to TRBJ2-1; TRBD2 matches at 10 bases. The CDR3 has 14 residues. The junction had 3 bases not matched to a gene; V was cut back by 4 bases and J by 3 bases. CDR1 and CDR2 (germline): GTSNPN, SVGIG (reference sequence). CDR3 protein: CAWTSSGSYNEQFF. The CDR3 DNA reads as TGTGCCTGGACATCTAGCGGGAGCTACAATGAGCAGTTCTTC.

The rearrangement joins TRBV14 to TRBJ1-4; D remains ambiguous. This CDR3 region has 15 residues. Germline lookup yields CDR1 SGHDN and CDR2 FVKESK. Trimming cost V 2 bases and J 5 bases, with 12 bases left between them. The CDR3, as DNA: TGTGCCAGCAGCCAACGGACTGATTACAATGAAAAACTGTTTTTT. Protein product: CASSQRTDYNEKLFF.

This chain joins TRBV10-2 and TRBJ2-7; D not resolved. The CDR3 is 15 residues long. Trimming shortened V by 3 bases and J by 2 bases, and 14 bases separated the two germline ends. Looked up from germline, CDR1 is WSHSY and CDR2 is SAAADI. The CDR3 loop is CASSEPLETPYEQYF. The CDR3 DNA sequence: TGCGCCAGCAGTGAACCCCTAGAGACGCCCTACGAGCAGTACTTC.

Here the CDR3 DNA reads TGTGCCAGTAGTATACCCCTGACAGGGGGCATCACTGAAGCTTTCTTT. It yields the protein CASSIPLTGGITEAFF. V and J are TRBV19 and TRBJ1-1, with 10 bases fitting TRBD1. This CDR3 contains 16 residues. CDR1 is LNHDA and CDR2 is SQIVND in the germline V gene (reference sequence). The J segment lost 4 bases and the V segment lost 2 bases, leaving 7 bases of the junction unmatched.